Listed below are T cell receptor beta chains from one sample, sequenced in a study of ipilimumab plus nivolumab after autologous stem cell transplantation. Assay: immunoSEQ multiplex PCR; the TCRdb copy retains only in-frame clones and omits some. The data show fewer than 15,000 clones, approximately 75% seen once. Sequences were derived from PBMCs, sampled in a trial of ipilimumab plus nivolumab as post-transplant consolidation. These receptor sequences come from a male donor with primary mediastinal lymphoma. Each CDR3 is given with its conserved first and last residue. Fields, in order: J gene, clone size, V gene, D gene, CDR3 protein, CDR3 DNA. D genes are given only for firm matches. Some rows have no size entry. The others give once, few or many, or a class for an expanded clone.

TRBJ1-5 | once | TRBV28 | - | CASSFQSSNQPQHF | TGTGCCAGCAGTTTCCAGAGTAGCAATCAGCCCCAGCATTTT
TRBJ2-7 | medium-sized | TRBV10-1 | - | CASSAGAAYEQYF | TGCGCCAGCAGTGCCGGGGCCGCCTACGAGCAGTACTTC
TRBJ2-1 | once | TRBV30 | TRBD1 | CAWRRGQGPDEQFF | TGTGCCTGGAGGCGGGGACAGGGACCCGATGAGCAGTTCTTC
TRBJ2-1 | - | TRBV6-5 | - | CASSRGGNEQFF | TGTGCCAGCAGCCGGGGCGGCAATGAGCAGTTCTTC
TRBJ2-2 | - | TRBV29-1 | TRBD2 | CSVISGGSGELFF | TGCAGCGTGATTTCGGGAGGGTCCGGGGAGCTGTTTTTT
TRBJ2-1 | - | TRBV19 | TRBD2 | CASSIGYGRGYEQFF | TGTGCCAGTAGTATAGGGTACGGGAGGGGATATGAGCAGTTCTTC
TRBJ2-7 | - | TRBV7-9 | - | CASRAGSSYEQYF | TGTGCCAGCAGGGCGGGAAGCTCCTACGAGCAGTACTTC
TRBJ2-7 | - | TRBV5-1 | - | CASSSSPDYEQYF | TGCGCCAGCAGCTCCAGCCCCGATTACGAGCAGTACTTC
TRBJ2-2 | - | TRBV29-1 | - | CSVEGRNTGELFF | TGCAGCGTTGAGGGCAGGAACACCGGGGAGCTGTTTTTT
TRBJ2-1 | few | TRBV29-1 | - | CSVVIYSGDSYNEQFF | TGCAGCGTTGTCATTTATAGCGGCGACTCCTACAATGAGCAGTTCTTC
TRBJ1-1 | - | TRBV28 | - | CASSSALNTEAFF | TGTGCCAGCAGCTCGGCTCTGAACACTGAAGCTTTCTTT
TRBJ1-4 | few | TRBV28 | - | CASIRGGATNEKLFF | TGTGCCAGCATTCGTGGGGGAGCAACTAATGAAAAACTGTTTTTT
TRBJ2-6 | - | TRBV27 | - | CASSRYRADGANVLTF | TGTGCCAGCAGTAGGTACAGGGCCGACGGGGCCAACGTCCTGACTTTC
TRBJ2-7 | - | TRBV6-5 | - | CASRQMGVGGEQYF | TGTGCCAGCAGGCAGATGGGAGTTGGAGGCGAGCAGTACTTC
TRBJ1-5 | large | TRBV7-9 | TRBD1 | CASSRTGFGDQPQHF | TGTGCCAGCAGCCGGACAGGGTTTGGAGATCAGCCCCAGCATTTT
TRBJ1-5 | few | TRBV19 | - | CASVQKQLGQPQHF | TGTGCCAGTGTGCAAAAACAGTTAGGGCAGCCCCAGCATTTT
TRBJ2-7 | - | TRBV29-1 | TRBD2 | CSAMSGRAYEQYF | TGCAGCGCCATGAGCGGGAGGGCCTACGAGCAGTACTTC